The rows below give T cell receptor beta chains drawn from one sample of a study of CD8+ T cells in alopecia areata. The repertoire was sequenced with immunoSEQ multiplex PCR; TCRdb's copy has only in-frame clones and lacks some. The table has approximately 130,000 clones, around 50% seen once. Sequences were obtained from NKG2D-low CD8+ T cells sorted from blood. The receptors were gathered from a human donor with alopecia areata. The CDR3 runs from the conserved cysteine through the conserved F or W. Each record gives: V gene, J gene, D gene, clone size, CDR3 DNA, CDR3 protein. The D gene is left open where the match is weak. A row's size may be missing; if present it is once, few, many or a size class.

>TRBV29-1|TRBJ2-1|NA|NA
TGCAGCGTTGTTATCAACAATGAGCAGTTCTTC
CSVVINNEQFF
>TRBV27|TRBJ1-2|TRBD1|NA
TGTGCCAGCAGTTTAAATGGACAGGGGCAAGGGGATGGCTACACCTTC
CASSLNGQGQGDGYTF
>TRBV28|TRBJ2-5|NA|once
TGTGCCAGCACCCCAAGGTTGGGTAACCAAGAGACCCAGTACTTC
CASTPRLGNQETQYF
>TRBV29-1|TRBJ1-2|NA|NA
TGCAGCGTTGAGACAGAAGACTATGGCTACACCTTC
CSVETEDYGYTF
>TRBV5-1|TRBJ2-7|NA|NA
TGCGCCAGCAGCTTGGCCCGGGACACGGAAACCTACGAGCAGTACTTC
CASSLARDTETYEQYF
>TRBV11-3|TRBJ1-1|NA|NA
TGTGCCAGCAGCTTAGGGGGGGCCCTACCTGAAGCTTTCTTT
CASSLGGALPEAFF
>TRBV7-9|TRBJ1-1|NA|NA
TGTGCCAGCAGCCCCCCGGGGGGGGCGAACACTGAAGCTTTCTTT
CASSPPGGANTEAFF
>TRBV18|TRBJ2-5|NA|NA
TGTGCCAGCTCACCACCGTCAGATAGAGAGACCCAGTACTTC
CASSPPSDRETQYF
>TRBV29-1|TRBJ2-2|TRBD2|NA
TGCAGCGTTGGAGGCGGGAGGAACACCGGGGAGCTGTTTTTT
CSVGGGRNTGELFF
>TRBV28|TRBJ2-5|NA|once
TGTGCCAGCAGTTTCCCAGGGGCGGAGACCCAGTACTTC
CASSFPGAETQYF
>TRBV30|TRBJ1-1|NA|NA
TGTGCCTGGAGTTTCGACAGAGACACTGAAGCTTTCTTT
CAWSFDRDTEAFF
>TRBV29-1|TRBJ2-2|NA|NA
TGCAGCGCAGACAGGCTTGAGGACGGGGAGCTGTTTTTT
CSADRLEDGELFF
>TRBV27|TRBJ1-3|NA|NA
TGTGCCAGCAGGAGCTCTGGAAACACCATATATTTT
CASRSSGNTIYF
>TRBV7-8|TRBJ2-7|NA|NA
TGTGCCAGCAGCTTCTACCCAGGGGACTACGAGCAGTACTTC
CASSFYPGDYEQYF
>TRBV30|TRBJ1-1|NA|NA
TGTGCCTGGAGTGTACCCACTGAAGCTTTCTTT
CAWSVPTEAFF
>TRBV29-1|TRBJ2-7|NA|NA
TGCAGCGTTGAAGGTCCAGGGGCTAACGAGCAGTACTTC
CSVEGPGANEQYF
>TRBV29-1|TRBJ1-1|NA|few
TGCAGCGTTCTATGGGAGAGCTCGATTGGGGCTTTCTTT
CSVLWESSIGAFF
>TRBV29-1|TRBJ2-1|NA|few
TGCAGCGTGACCGCCTACAATGAGCAGTTCTTC
CSVTAYNEQFF
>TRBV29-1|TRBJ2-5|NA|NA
TGCAGCGTTGACGGTTCCCTATATGGAGAGACCCAGTACTTC
CSVDGSLYGETQYF
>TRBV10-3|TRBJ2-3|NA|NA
TGTGCCATCAGTGAGACCTCCTCTAGCGCAGATACGCAGTATTTT
CAISETSSSADTQYF
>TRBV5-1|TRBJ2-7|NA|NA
TGCGCCAGCAGCTTACAGGGCGCCTACGAGCAGTACTTC
CASSLQGAYEQYF
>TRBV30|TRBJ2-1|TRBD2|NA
TGTGCCTGGAGTTCGATGCTAGCGGGTGGGGATGAGCAGTTCTTC
CAWSSMLAGGDEQFF
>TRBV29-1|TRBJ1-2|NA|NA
TGCAGCGTTGCGGGCCGGGGAGAGGACTATGGCTACACCTTC
CSVAGRGEDYGYTF
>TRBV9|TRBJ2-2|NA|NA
TGTGCCAGCAGCGTCGGGTCCGGGGAGCTGTTTTTT
CASSVGSGELFF
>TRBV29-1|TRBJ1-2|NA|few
TGCAGCGTTGAAGATCGCGGGTCTGGCTACACCTTC
CSVEDRGSGYTF
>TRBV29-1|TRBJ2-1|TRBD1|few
TGCAGCGTTGTCCCCGAACAGGGGGATGAGCAGTTCTTC
CSVVPEQGDEQFF
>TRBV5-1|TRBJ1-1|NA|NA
TGCGCCAGCAGCTTGGCCCGCCCGCCTAACACTGAAGCTTTCTTT
CASSLARPPNTEAFF
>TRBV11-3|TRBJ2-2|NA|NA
TGTGCCAGCAGCTTAGTTGAAGCGGCGAACACCGGGGAGCTGTTTTTT
CASSLVEAANTGELFF
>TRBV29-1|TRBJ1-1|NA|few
TGCAGCGGAAAAACAGGGTCCACTGAAGCTTTCTTT
CSGKTGSTEAFF
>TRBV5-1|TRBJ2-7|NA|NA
TGCGCCAGCAGCTCTCCCGATGGAGGGACTCACTACGAGCAGTACTTC
CASSSPDGGTHYEQYF
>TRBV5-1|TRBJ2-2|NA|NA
TGCGCCAGCAGCTCGGGGGCACCCGGGGAGCTGTTTTTT
CASSSGAPGELFF
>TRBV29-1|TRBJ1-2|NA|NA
TGCAGCGTTCCTCGGTCAAGTGGCTACACCTTC
CSVPRSSGYTF
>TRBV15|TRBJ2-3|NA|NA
TGTGCCACCAGCAGAGATGGTAATACGCAGTATTTT
CATSRDGNTQYF
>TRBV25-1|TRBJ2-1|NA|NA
TGTGCCAGCAGTTCGATGGAATCCTACAATGAGCAGTTCTTC
CASSSMESYNEQFF
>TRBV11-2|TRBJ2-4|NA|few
TGTGCCAGCAGCTTCACGGAGGCCAAAAACATTCAGTACTTC
CASSFTEAKNIQYF
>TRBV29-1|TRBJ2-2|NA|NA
TGCAGCGTTGAAGGAGGGTACACCGGGGAGCTGTTTTTT
CSVEGGYTGELFF
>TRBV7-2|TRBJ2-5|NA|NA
TGTGCCAGCAGAGGGGGGAGGTACCAAGAGACCCAGTACTTC
CASRGGRYQETQYF
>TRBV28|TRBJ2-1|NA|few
TGTGCCAGCTTCGGGCTCAATGAGCAGTTCTTC
CASFGLNEQFF
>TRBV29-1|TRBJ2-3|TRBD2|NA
TGCAGCGTTGAAGCTAGCGGGAGTTCTCCAGATACGCAGTATTTT
CSVEASGSSPDTQYF
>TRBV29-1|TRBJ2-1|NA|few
TGCAGCGTTGTGGGTCAGGACGGAAACAATGAGCAGTTCTTC
CSVVGQDGNNEQFF
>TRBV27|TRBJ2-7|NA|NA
TGTGCCAGCAGTCCCAGGGAACTCACCTACGAGCAGTACTTC
CASSPRELTYEQYF
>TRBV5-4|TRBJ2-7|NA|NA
TGTGCCAGCACAGACTCCCTCTACGAGCAGTACTTC
CASTDSLYEQYF
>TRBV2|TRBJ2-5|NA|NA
TGTGCCAGCAGACTCGACGGGGAGACCCAGTACTTC
CASRLDGETQYF
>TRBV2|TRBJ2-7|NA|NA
TGTGCCAGCAGTGGCTTTACTCGGCACTTC
CASSGFTRHF
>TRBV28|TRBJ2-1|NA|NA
TGTGCCAGCAGTTTCGACGGCAATGAGCAGTTCTTC
CASSFDGNEQFF
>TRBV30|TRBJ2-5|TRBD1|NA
TGTGCCTGGCCCCGGGACAGGGGAGGTCAGGAGACCCAGTACTTC
CAWPRDRGGQETQYF
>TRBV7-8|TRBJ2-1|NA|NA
TGTGCCAGCAGCCTTGAGGGTTACGAGCAGTTCTTC
CASSLEGYEQFF